This entry concerns a single TCR beta chain. Its antigen is undetermined. TCRdb re-called the 5' RACE reads and gives one entry per CDR3 protein, without DNA. The sample table includes more than 250,000 distinct CDR3 sequences. The data were taken from a study of T cells expressing NK-cell markers. Across the whole study: The authors sequenced eight donors, of whom seven were HCMV-seropositive and one was seronegative.

CDR3 length: 16 residues. Germline CDR1 and CDR2: MNHEY and SVGAGI. Overall study results and limits: Several donors showed these clonotypes also leading the CD3+CD56-NKG2C+ fraction. What remained unclear was the HCMV specificity of expanded NKG2C+ T cell clones.

V and J are TRBV6-5 and TRBJ2-5; TCRdb returns TRBD2, unconfirmable since there is no DNA. Material: blood T cells: a sorted CD56 or NKG2C T cell subset, CD4+ or CD8+ T cells, or bulk PBMC T cells (not recorded which). The sequence came from a man younger than 35 in good health. CDR3 protein: CASSSSVTRGEETQYF.